A selection of T cell receptor beta chains follows, all from one sample in a study of vaccination and CD4 T cells after COVID-19. From the PCR reads, TCRdb called clonotypes with MiXCR, one entry per CDR3 protein. The table includes almost 20,000 distinct CDR3 sequences, more than 70% detected once. No antigen has been assigned to these receptors. The sample consisted of CD4+ T cells from blood, cultured in vitro, taken after SARS-CoV-2 vaccination. The receptors shown here come from a human donor who received a COVID-19 vaccine. The CDR3 runs from the conserved cysteine through the conserved F or W. The order of the fields is J gene, V gene, D gene, clone size, CDR3 protein, CDR3 DNA. The D gene is left open where the match is weak. Clone size is not always given. Where it is, it says once, few, many or a class for expanded clones.

TRBJ2-3	TRBV2	TRBD2	.	CASSGGGSTDTQYF	TGTGCCAGCAGTGGCGGGGGGAGCACAGATACGCAGTATTTT
TRBJ2-1	TRBV2	.	.	CASSRRGLSSYNEQFF	TGTGCCAGCAGCCGGCGGGGCCTGAGCTCCTACAATGAGCAGTTCTTC
TRBJ2-2	TRBV20-1	TRBD2	.	CSARRTSGGAGSGELFF	TGCAGTGCTCGAAGGACTAGCGGGGGGGCAGGGTCCGGGGAGCTGTTTTTT
TRBJ1-2	TRBV30	TRBD1	once	CAWSHGQGAVNYGYTF	TGTGCCTGGAGTCACGGACAGGGGGCTGTCAACTATGGCTACACCTTC
TRBJ2-2	TRBV24-1	TRBD1	.	CATSDTGQDLELFF	TGTGCCACCAGTGATACTGGACAGGATTTAGAGCTGTTTTTT
TRBJ1-2	TRBV2	TRBD1	.	CASSGDSRYGYTF	TGTGCCAGCAGCGGGGACAGCCGCTATGGCTACACCTTC
TRBJ1-4	TRBV20-1	.	.	CSARRYQVGIATNEKLFF	TGCAGTGCTAGAAGGTATCAAGTTGGAATTGCAACTAATGAAAAACTGTTTTTT
TRBJ1-5	TRBV30	TRBD1	.	CAWSHSDRVGDQPQHF	TGTGCCTGGAGTCACTCGGACAGGGTGGGCGATCAGCCCCAGCATTTT
TRBJ2-5	TRBV12-3/TRBV12-4	.	few	CASSFGAVQETQYF	TGTGCCAGCAGTTTCGGGGCAGTTCAAGAGACCCAGTACTTC
TRBJ2-3	TRBV10-3	TRBD2	once	CAISEPGAGISTDTQYF	TGTGCCATCAGTGAGCCGGGAGCGGGGATAAGCACAGATACGCAGTATTTT
TRBJ1-4	TRBV19	TRBD1	.	CASSRTGPANEKLFF	TGTGCCAGTAGTCGGACAGGGCCGGCTAATGAAAAACTGTTTTTT
TRBJ1-6	TRBV7-9	TRBD1	.	CASRGTGDDSPLHF	TGTGCCAGCAGGGGGACAGGCGATGATTCACCCCTCCACTTT
TRBJ2-3	TRBV20-1	TRBD2	.	CSARPGIAGPTDTQYF	TGCAGTGCCCGACCAGGGATAGCGGGGCCGACAGATACGCAGTATTTT
TRBJ1-3	TRBV6-1	.	.	CASTLAQLYSGNTIYF	TGTGCCAGCACTCTTGCACAGCTCTACTCTGGAAACACCATATATTTT
TRBJ2-3	TRBV30	.	.	CAWSREISTDTQYF	TGTGCCTGGAGTCGGGAGATCAGCACAGATACGCAGTATTTT
TRBJ2-5	TRBV6-1	.	.	CASRQVGETQYF	TGTGCCAGCCGACAGGTTGGGGAGACCCAGTACTTC
TRBJ2-3	TRBV6-5	TRBD2	.	CASSYGPLAGGDTQYF	TGTGCCAGCAGTTACGGACCCCTAGCGGGGGGAGATACGCAGTATTTT
TRBJ1-1	TRBV30	.	.	CAWSDQTEAFF	TGTGCCTGGAGTGATCAGACTGAAGCTTTCTTT
TRBJ1-1	TRBV11-3	.	.	CASTNRVNTEAFF	TGTGCCAGCACCAACAGGGTGAACACTGAAGCTTTCTTT
TRBJ1-2	TRBV20-1	TRBD1	.	CSASYAGGDYGYTF	TGCAGTGCTAGTTATGCAGGGGGTGACTATGGCTACACCTTC
TRBJ2-7	TRBV7-9	.	.	CASSGTSTLQQYF	TGTGCCAGCAGCGGCACCTCTACACTGCAGCAGTACTTC
TRBJ1-3	TRBV30	.	.	CAWSTAISGNTIYF	TGTGCCTGGAGTACAGCGATCTCTGGAAACACCATATATTTT
TRBJ2-1	TRBV5-6	.	.	CASSLWGIDNEQFF	TGTGCCAGCAGCTTGTGGGGTATTGATAATGAGCAGTTCTTC
TRBJ1-3	TRBV7-9	.	.	CASSLETAFSGNTIYF	TGTGCCAGCAGCTTAGAGACGGCCTTCTCTGGAAACACCATATATTTT
TRBJ1-2	TRBV5-5	TRBD1	.	CASSQTLDRANYGYTF	TGTGCCAGCAGCCAGACGCTCGACAGGGCTAACTATGGCTACACCTTC
TRBJ2-2	TRBV27	TRBD1	.	CASSLGQITGELFF	TGTGCCAGCAGTCTGGGACAGATCACCGGGGAGCTGTTTTTT
TRBJ1-2	TRBV30	.	.	CASHLSDRSYGYTF	TGTGCCTCCCATCTTTCTGACAGAAGCTATGGCTACACCTTC
TRBJ1-1	TRBV24-1	.	once	CATSDSRDGNEAFF	TGTGCCACCAGTGATTCCCGTGACGGAAATGAAGCTTTCTTT
TRBJ1-2	TRBV5-4	TRBD1	.	CASSLSGQGVHGYTF	TGTGCCAGCAGCTTGTCCGGACAGGGTGTTCATGGCTACACCTTC
TRBJ2-3	TRBV7-6	.	.	CASSLSRTDTQYF	TGTGCCAGCAGCTTAAGTCGCACAGATACGCAGTATTTT
TRBJ2-3	TRBV4-2	TRBD2	once	CASSQGAGVTDTQYF	TGTGCCAGCAGCCAAGGGGCGGGGGTCACAGATACGCAGTATTTT
TRBJ1-5	TRBV21-1	.	.	CASSKSPVLRDRERVGNQPQHF	TGTGCCAGCAGCAAGAGCCCTGTCTTGCGGGACAGGGAGAGGGTAGGCAATCAGCCCCAGCATTTT
TRBJ2-6	TRBV24-1	.	.	CATSAILRGANVLTF	TGTGCCACCAGTGCTATCTTGAGGGGGGCCAACGTCCTGACTTTC
TRBJ1-6	TRBV12-3/TRBV12-4	.	.	CASTRGDYNSPLHF	TGTGCCAGCACTCGGGGGGACTATAATTCACCCCTCCACTTT
TRBJ1-5	TRBV2	TRBD1	.	CASSEEQGRYSNQPQHF	TGTGCCAGCAGTGAGGAACAGGGGAGGTACAGCAATCAGCCCCAGCATTTT
TRBJ2-7	TRBV6-1	.	.	CASHDHPNTYEQYF	TGTGCCAGCCATGACCACCCCAACACCTACGAGCAGTACTTC
TRBJ1-1	TRBV27	.	.	CASSSADLNTEAFF	TGTGCCAGCAGTTCGGCGGACCTGAACACTGAAGCTTTCTTT
TRBJ2-2	TRBV7-9	.	.	CASSSDRTGELFF	TGTGCCAGCAGCTCCGATCGGACCGGGGAGCTGTTTTTT
TRBJ2-2	TRBV7-2	TRBD2	.	CASSFGGANTGELFF	TGTGCCAGCAGCTTCGGGGGGGCGAACACCGGGGAGCTGTTTTTT
TRBJ1-1	TRBV20-1	TRBD1	few	CSAPGQGTSVGVTEAFF	TGCAGTGCCCCGGGACAGGGAACGAGTGTGGGGGTCACTGAAGCTTTCTTT
TRBJ2-5	TRBV11-2	TRBD2	.	CASSLDTGGVGETQYF	TGTGCCAGCAGCTTAGATACGGGAGGGGTTGGGGAGACCCAGTACTTC
TRBJ1-2	TRBV29-1	.	.	CSVEVVRQAGGYTF	TGCAGCGTTGAAGTGGTGAGACAGGCGGGTGGCTACACCTTC
TRBJ1-5	TRBV5-1	.	.	CASSLDGQPQHF	TGCGCCAGCAGCTTGGACGGACAGCCCCAGCATTTT
TRBJ2-1	TRBV6-1	.	.	CASSEDRTPYNEQFF	TGTGCCAGCAGTGAAGACCGGACTCCATACAATGAGCAGTTCTTC
TRBJ2-5	TRBV2	.	.	CASSDDGIKSGTQYF	TGTGCCAGCAGTGATGATGGGATCAAATCGGGGACCCAGTACTTC
TRBJ1-1	TRBV28	.	once	CASSSRAENTEAFF	TGTGCCAGCAGTTCCAGGGCAGAAAACACTGAAGCTTTCTTT
TRBJ1-2	TRBV6-1	.	.	CASSEAVTGPYGYTF	TGTGCCAGCAGTGAAGCTGTCACAGGGCCCTATGGCTACACCTTC
TRBJ2-3	TRBV6-1	TRBD1	.	CASSEWRQGTDTQYF	TGTGCCAGCAGTGAATGGAGACAGGGAACAGATACGCAGTATTTT
TRBJ1-1	TRBV30	.	.	CAWSAGHTNTEAFF	TGTGCCTGGAGTGCCGGACATACGAACACTGAAGCTTTCTTT
TRBJ1-6	TRBV21-1	.	.	CASSKKPPDGEYNSPLHF	TGTGCCAGCAGCAAAAAGCCGCCGGACGGGGAATATAATTCACCCCTCCACTTT
TRBJ2-7	TRBV6-1	TRBD1	.	CASSQNRDRGREQYF	TGTGCCAGCAGTCAAAATCGGGACAGGGGACGCGAGCAGTACTTC